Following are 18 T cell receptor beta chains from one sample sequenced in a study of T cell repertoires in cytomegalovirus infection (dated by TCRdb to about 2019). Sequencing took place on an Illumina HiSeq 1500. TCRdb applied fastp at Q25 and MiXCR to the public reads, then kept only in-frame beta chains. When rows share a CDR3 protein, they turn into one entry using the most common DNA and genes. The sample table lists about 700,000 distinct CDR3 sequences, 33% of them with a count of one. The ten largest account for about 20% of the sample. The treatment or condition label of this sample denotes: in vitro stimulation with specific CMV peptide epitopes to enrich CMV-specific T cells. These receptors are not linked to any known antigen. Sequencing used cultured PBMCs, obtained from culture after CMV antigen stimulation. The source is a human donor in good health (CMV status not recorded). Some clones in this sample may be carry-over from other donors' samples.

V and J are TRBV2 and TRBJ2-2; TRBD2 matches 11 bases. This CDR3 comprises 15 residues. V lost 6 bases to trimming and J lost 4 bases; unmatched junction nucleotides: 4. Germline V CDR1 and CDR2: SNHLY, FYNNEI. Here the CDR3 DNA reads TGTGCCAGCAGGACCGGGACTAGCGGCACCGGGGAGCTGTTTTTT. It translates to CASRTGTSGTGELFF.

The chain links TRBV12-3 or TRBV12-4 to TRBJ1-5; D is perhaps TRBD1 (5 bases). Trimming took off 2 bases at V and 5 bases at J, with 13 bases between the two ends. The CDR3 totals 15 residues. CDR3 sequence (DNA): TGTGCCAGCAGTTTAAGAGGGGTGGGGGATCAGCCCCAGCATTTT. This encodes CASSLRGVGDQPQHF.

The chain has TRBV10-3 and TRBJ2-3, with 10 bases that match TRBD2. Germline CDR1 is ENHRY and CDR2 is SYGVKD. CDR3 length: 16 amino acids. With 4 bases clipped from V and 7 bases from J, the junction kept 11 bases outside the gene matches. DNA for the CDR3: TGTGCCATCAGTGGTCCTGGGTCTAGCGGGGGAAATACGCAGTATTTT. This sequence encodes CAISGPGSSGGNTQYF.

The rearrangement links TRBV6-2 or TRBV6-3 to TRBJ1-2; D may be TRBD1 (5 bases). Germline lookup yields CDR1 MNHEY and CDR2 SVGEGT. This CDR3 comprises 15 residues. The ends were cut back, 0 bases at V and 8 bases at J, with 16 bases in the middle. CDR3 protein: CASSYSSQGSGGYTF. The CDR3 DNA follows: TGTGCCAGCAGTTACTCGAGTCAGGGAAGTGGAGGCTACACCTTC.

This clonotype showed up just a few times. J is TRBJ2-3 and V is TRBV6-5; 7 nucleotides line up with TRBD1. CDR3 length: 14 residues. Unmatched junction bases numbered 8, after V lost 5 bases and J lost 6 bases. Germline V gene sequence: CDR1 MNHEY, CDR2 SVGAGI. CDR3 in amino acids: CASSRDSRTDTQYF. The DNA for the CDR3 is TGTGCCAGCAGTCGGGACAGTAGGACCGATACGCAGTATTTT.

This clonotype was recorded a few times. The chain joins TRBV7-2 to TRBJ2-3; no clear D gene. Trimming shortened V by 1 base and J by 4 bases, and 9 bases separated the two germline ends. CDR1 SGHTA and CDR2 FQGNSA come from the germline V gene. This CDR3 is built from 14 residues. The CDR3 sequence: CASSLVLNADTQYF. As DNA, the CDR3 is TGTGCCAGCAGCTTAGTTTTGAACGCAGATACGCAGTATTTT.

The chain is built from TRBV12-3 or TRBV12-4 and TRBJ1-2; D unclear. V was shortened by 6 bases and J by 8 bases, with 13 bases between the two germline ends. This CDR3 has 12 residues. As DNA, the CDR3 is TGTGCCAGCAGACTTTCTGCGGCCGGCTACACCTTC. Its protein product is CASRLSAAGYTF.

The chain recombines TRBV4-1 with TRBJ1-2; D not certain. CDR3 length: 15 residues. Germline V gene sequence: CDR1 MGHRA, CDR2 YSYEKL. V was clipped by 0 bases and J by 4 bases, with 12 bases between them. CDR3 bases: TGCGCCAGCAGCCAAGAACAATCAGGCTTCTATGGCTACACCTTC. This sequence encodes CASSQEQSGFYGYTF.

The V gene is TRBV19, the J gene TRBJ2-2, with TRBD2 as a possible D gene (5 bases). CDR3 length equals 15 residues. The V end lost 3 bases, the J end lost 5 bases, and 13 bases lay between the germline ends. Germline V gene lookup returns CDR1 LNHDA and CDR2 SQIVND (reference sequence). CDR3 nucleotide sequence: TGTGCCAGTAGTATCCGTGGGAGAAGTACCGGGGAGCTGTTTTTT. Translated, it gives CASSIRGRSTGELFF.

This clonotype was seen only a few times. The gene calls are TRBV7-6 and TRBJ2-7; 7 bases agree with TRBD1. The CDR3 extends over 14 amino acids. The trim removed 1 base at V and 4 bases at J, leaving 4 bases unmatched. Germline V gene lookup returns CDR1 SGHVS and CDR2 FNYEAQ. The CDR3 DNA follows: TGTGCCAGCAGCTTAGGGGGACAGAGGTACGAGCAGTACTTC. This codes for CASSLGGQRYEQYF.

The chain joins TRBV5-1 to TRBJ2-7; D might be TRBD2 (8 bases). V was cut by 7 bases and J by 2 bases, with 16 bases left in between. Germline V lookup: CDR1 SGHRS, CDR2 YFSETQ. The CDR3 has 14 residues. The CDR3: CASREGALTYEQYF. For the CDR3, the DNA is TGCGCCAGCCGGGAGGGGGCACTTACCTACGAGCAGTACTTC.

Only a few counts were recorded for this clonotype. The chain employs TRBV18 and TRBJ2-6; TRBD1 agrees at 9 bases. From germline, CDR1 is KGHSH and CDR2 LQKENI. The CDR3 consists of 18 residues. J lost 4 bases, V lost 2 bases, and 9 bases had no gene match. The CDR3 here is CASSPVPGQGSGANVLTF. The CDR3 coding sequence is TGTGCCAGCTCACCAGTCCCGGGACAGGGTTCGGGGGCCAACGTCCTGACTTTC.

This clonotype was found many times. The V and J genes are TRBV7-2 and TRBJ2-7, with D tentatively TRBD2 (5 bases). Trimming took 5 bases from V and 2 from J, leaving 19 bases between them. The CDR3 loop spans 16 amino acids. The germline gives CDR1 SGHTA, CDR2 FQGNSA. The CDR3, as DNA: TGTGCCAGCAGCCAAAATGGAGGCGGCAGTCCCTACGAGCAGTACTTC. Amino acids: CASSQNGGGSPYEQYF.

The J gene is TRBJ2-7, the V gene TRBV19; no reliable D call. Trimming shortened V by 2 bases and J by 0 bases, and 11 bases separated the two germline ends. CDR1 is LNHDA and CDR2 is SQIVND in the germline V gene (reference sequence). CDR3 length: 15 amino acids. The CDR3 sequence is CASSISRASSYEQYF. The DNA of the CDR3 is TGTGCCAGTAGTATATCCCGGGCCAGCTCCTACGAGCAGTACTTC.

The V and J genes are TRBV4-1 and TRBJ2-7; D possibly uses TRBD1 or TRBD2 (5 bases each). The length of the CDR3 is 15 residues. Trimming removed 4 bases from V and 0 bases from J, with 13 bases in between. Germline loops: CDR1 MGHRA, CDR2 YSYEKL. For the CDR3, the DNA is TGCGCCAGCAGCCTGAGGGGTGGCAGCTCCTACGAGCAGTACTTC. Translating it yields CASSLRGGSSYEQYF.

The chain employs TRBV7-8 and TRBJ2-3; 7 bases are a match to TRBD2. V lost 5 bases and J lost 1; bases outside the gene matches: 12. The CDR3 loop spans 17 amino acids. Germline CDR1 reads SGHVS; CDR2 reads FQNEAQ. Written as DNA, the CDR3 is TGTGCCAGCAGCCCGAGCGGGGTCCCCTTTGGCACAGATACGCAGTATTTT. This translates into CASSPSGVPFGTDTQYF.

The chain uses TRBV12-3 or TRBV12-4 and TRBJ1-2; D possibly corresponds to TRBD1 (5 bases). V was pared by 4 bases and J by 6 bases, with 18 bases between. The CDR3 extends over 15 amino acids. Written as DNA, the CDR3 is TGTGCCAGCAGTTCCCGATTGCAGGGTATCAATGGCTACACCTTC. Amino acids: CASSSRLQGINGYTF.

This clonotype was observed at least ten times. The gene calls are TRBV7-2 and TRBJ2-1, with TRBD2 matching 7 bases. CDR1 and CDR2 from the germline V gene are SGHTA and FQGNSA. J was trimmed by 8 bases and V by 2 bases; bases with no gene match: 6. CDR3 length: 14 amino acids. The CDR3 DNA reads TGTGCCAGCAGCTTACTTGCGGGAGTGCATGAGCAGTTCTTC. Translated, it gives CASSLLAGVHEQFF.